The next 4 T cell receptor beta chains were all read from a single sample in a study of T cell responses to AZD1222 COVID-19 vaccine. The protocol was immunoSEQ multiplex PCR, while the TCRdb copy is restricted to in-frame clones and leaves out a portion. The table has approximately 100,000 clones, around nine tenths seen once. The sample in question was peripheral blood, obtained on day 0 of AZD1222 vaccination. These receptors originate from an adult in good health.

V gene TRBV19 combines with J gene TRBJ1-1, with a weak D call TRBD1 (6 bases). V lost 8 bases, J lost 4 bases, and 8 bases lay in between. Germline V CDR1 and CDR2: LNHDA, SQIVND (reference sequence). The CDR3 is 11 amino acids. The CDR3 here is CASPRGTEAFF. CDR3 DNA: TGTGCCAGTCCCAGGGGCACTGAAGCTTTCTTT.

The chain combines TRBV14 with TRBJ1-6; 7 bases are shared with TRBD1. J was trimmed by 6 bases and V by 4 bases; bases with no gene match: 9. The CDR3 spans 16 residues. The germline V gene has CDR1 SGHDN and CDR2 FVKESK. The CDR3 sequence: CASSLRGTVLNSPLHF. In DNA, the CDR3 is TGTGCCAGCAGCCTACGGGGGACAGTTCTTAATTCACCCCTCCACTTT.

Turning to this clone: Germline is not matched at one junction end, which may reflect a read error. The chain carries TRBV6-2 or TRBV6-3 and TRBJ2-1; 8 bases agree with TRBD1. Germline-derived CDR1 and CDR2 are MNHEY and SVGEGT. This CDR3 is built from 14 residues. Here the CDR3 reads CVSSLGQENREQFF. The CDR3 coding sequence is TGTGTCAGCAGTTTGGGACAGGAGAACCGAGAGCAGTTCTTC.

The genes are TRBV19 and TRBJ1-2; 10 positions agree with TRBD1. Germline trimming cut 2 bases from V and 4 bases from J; bases unmatched to any gene: 4. Germline loops: CDR1 LNHDA, CDR2 SQIVND (reference sequence). CDR3 length: 15 residues. The CDR3 loop reads CASSISTGGGYGYTF. CDR3 nucleotides: TGTGCCAGTAGTATATCGACAGGGGGCGGCTATGGCTACACCTTC. The variable domain in full, completed from reference TRBV19 and TRBJ1-2, reads DGGITQSPKYLFRKEGQNVTLSCEQNLNHDAMYWYRQDPGQGLRLIYYSQIVNDFQKGDIAEGYSVSREKKESFPLTVTSAQKNPTAFYLCASSISTGGGYGYTFGSGTRLTVV.